This T cell receptor beta chain was observed in a study of blood T cell repertoires in COVID-19. Whole-study context: The origin of the acute and convalescent COVID-19 samples was the United States, Italy and Spain. In each case, the material was cDNA or gDNA derived from T cells, B-cell-depleted T cells, or PBMCs.

Per the original methods: Scientists estimated how many nucleated cells there were by amplifying reference gene primers. Profiled with immunoSEQ multiplex PCR; TCRdb holds only in-frame clones, not every one. For V, J and clone size, that table is used; D and trimming come from the DNA. The sample records a few hundred thousand clones, more than 65% being singletons. The V end was cut by 8 bases, the J end by 5 bases, with 11 bases between. Germline V lookup: CDR1 KGHDR, CDR2 SFDVKD. There are 12 residues in the CDR3. Material for sequencing was peripheral blood. This TCR came from a human donor in a cohort sampled during active COVID-19. The rearrangement links TRBV24-1 to TRBJ2-5; the D gene is possibly TRBD2 (5 bases). The CDR3 sequence is CATIPSSETQYF. The CDR3 coding sequence is TGTGCCACCATTCCTAGCTCGGAGACCCAGTACTTC.